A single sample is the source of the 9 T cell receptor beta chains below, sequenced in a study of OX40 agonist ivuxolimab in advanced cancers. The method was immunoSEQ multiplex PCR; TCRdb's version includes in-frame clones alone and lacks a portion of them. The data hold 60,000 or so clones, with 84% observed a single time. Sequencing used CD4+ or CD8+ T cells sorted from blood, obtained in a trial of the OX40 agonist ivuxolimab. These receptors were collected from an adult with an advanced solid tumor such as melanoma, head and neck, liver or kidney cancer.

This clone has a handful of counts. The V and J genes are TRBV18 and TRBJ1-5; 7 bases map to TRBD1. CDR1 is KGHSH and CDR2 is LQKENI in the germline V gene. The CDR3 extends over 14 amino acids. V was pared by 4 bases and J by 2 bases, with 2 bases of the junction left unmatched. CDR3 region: CASSQGAGNQPQHF. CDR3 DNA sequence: TGTGCCAGCTCACAGGGGGCGGGCAATCAGCCCCAGCATTTT.

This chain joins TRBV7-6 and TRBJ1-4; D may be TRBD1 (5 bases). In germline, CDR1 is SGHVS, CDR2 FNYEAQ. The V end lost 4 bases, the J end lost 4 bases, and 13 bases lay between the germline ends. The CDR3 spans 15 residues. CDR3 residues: CASSSGQASNEKLFF. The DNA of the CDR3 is TGTGCCAGCAGCTCAGGGCAGGCTAGTAATGAAAAACTGTTTTTT.

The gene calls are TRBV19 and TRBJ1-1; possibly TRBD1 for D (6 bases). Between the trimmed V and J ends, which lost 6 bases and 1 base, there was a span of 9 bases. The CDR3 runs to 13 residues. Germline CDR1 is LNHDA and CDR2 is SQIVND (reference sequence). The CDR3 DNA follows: TGTGCCAGTAGCCAGGGGCGGAACACTGAAGCTTTCTTT. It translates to CASSQGRNTEAFF.

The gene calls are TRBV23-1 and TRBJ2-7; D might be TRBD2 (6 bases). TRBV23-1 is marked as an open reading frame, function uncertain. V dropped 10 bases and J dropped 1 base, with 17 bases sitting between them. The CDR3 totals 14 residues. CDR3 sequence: CATLPGEESYEQYF. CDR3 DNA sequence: TGCGCCACCCTTCCGGGGGAGGAGTCCTACGAGCAGTACTTC.

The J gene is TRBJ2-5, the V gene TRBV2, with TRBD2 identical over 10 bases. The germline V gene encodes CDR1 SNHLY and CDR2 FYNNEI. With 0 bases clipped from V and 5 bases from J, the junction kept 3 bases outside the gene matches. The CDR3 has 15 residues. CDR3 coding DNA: TGTGCCAGCAGTGAAGCTAGCGGGAGGTTTGAGACCCAGTACTTC. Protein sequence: CASSEASGRFETQYF.

The CDR3 here is CASTRDRTISGNTIYF. The DNA of the CDR3 is TGTGCCAGCACCCGGGACAGGACTATCTCTGGAAACACCATATATTTT. J is TRBJ1-3 and V is TRBV4-2; 8 positions agree with TRBD1. The CDR3 has 16 amino acids. The germline V gene has CDR1 LGHNA and CDR2 YNFKEQ. The V segment lost 7 bases and the J segment 0 bases; nucleotides outside the gene matches: 8.

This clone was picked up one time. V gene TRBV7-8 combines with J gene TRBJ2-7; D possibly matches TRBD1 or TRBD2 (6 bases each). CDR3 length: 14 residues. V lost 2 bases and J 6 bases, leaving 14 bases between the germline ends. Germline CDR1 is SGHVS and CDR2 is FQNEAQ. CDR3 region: CASSLWDGGLEQYF. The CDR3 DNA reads TGTGCCAGCAGCTTATGGGATGGGGGGCTCGAGCAGTACTTC.

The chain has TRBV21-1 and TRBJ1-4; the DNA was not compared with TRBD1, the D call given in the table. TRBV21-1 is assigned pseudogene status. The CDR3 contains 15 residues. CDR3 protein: CASSKVDGTPEKLFF. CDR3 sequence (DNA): TGTGCCAGCAGCAAAGTGGACGGGACACCTGAAAAACTGTTTTTT.

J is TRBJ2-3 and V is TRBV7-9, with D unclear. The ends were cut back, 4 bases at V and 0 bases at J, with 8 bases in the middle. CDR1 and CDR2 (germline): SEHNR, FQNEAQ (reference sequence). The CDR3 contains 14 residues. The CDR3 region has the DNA TGTGCCAGCAGCTCTTTCACTAGCACAGATACGCAGTATTTT. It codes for CASSSFTSTDTQYF. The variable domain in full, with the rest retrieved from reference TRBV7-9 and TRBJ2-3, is DTGVSQNPRHKITKRGQNVTFRCDPISEHNRLYWYRQTLGQGPEFLTYFQNEAQLEKSRLLSDRFSAERPKGSFSTLEIQRTEQGDSAMYLCASSSFTSTDTQYFGPGTRLTVL.